This TCR beta chain was captured by sequencing in a study of CD8 T cells in ankylosing spondylitis. Study results and caveats: In ankylosing spondylitis patients, matched synovial fluid reportedly showed significant enrichment of disease-linked clones.

One entry per CDR3 protein results from TCRdb running MiXCR on the 5' RACE reads. The sample records approximately 240,000 distinct CDR3 sequences, 8% to 11% being singletons. The CDR3 is 17 amino acids. In germline, CDR1 is LGHNA, CDR2 YNFKEQ. Trimming took 1 base from V and 2 from J, leaving 16 bases between them. This clonotype was recorded at least ten times. What it binds is unknown. The chain couples TRBV4-2 to TRBJ2-3; weak D call: TRBD1 (5 bases). This TCR was sampled from a male donor with ankylosing spondylitis or in good health (not recorded which). Sequenced sample: blood, either unsorted or a sorted T cell fraction (not recorded which). The CDR3: CASSQGSGQGTTDTQYF. CDR3 in DNA: TGTGCCAGCAGCCAAGGTTCTGGGCAGGGTACCACAGATACGCAGTATTTT.